Sequencing of this T cell receptor beta chain was carried out in a study of T cell responses to AZD1222 COVID-19 vaccine. Points from the study as a whole: Spike-specific TCR repertoires showed rising breadth and depth after two AZD1222 doses. White British ancestry dominated among donors, who included more females, and clonal diversity was possibly underestimated. The number of AZD1222 recipients seropositive at baseline was only 5 to 7. Distributed over spike, vaccine-associated CD4 TCRs predominated at 160-218 and 743-854.

Method: immunoSEQ multiplex PCR; TCRdb's copy keeps in-frame clones and lacks some. In the table there are 50,000 or so clones, 88% of which are singletons. The CDR3 loop spans 14 amino acids. V trimming: 1 base; J trimming: 2 bases; junction bases outside the gene matches: 2. CDR1 and CDR2 from the germline V gene are GTSNPN and SVGIG (reference sequence). As concerns this clone: Its target is not known.

The receptor was isolated from an adult in good health. This chain joins TRBV30 and TRBJ1-2, with 9 nucleotides matching TRBD1. Here the sequenced sample was peripheral blood, taken on day 0 of AZD1222 vaccination. The CDR3 DNA is TGTGCCTGGAGTGCTGACAGGGGGAACTATGGCTACACCTTC. Translation gives CAWSADRGNYGYTF.